This is a list of T cell receptor beta chains from one sample in a study of OX40 agonist ivuxolimab in advanced cancers. Libraries were prepared by immunoSEQ multiplex PCR; TCRdb keeps only in-frame clonotypes and omits some of them. The profile shows 12,000 to 15,000 clones, 70% to 80% of them singletons. The sample was CD4+ or CD8+ T cells sorted from blood, taken in a trial of the OX40 agonist ivuxolimab. These TCRs come from an adult with an advanced solid tumor such as melanoma, head and neck, liver or kidney cancer. Both conserved end residues are part of each CDR3.

v_call cdr3_aa
TRBV7-9 CASQDGSRGYTF
TRBV2 CASRETADEQYF
TRBV6-1 CASRAGEADTQYF
TRBV7-8 CASSPSLIGGGPEAFF
TRBV9 CASSVGIGNTIYF
TRBV9 CASSVEQNYGYTF
TRBV21-1 CASSKVNANPQHF
TRBV5-1 CASSPPGRANYGYTF
TRBV4-1 CASSQDGTGETETQYF
TRBV5-6 CASSLGSNQPQHF
TRBV9 CASSPRGGDSPLHF
TRBV19 CASTPGYPGTEAFF
TRBV11-2 CASSSPSRNEQFF
TRBV11-3 CASSRTGSYEQYF
TRBV7-6 CASSAGTGQNQPQHF
TRBV7-6 CASSFAGQETQYF
TRBV4-3 CASSQDRQMGYNEQFF
TRBV13 CASSPRVSGGPFAGELFF
TRBV4-3 CASSQEPDRTPSPLHF
TRBV6-5 CASSPGQGYPQPQHF
TRBV30 CAWSDGGSDTQYF
TRBV9 CASSPTGTGNTEAFF
TRBV7-9 CASSIQGARYEQYF
TRBV27 CASSKVNEQFF
TRBV14 CASSIHRASGGEGYTF
TRBV15 CATSLNGAQETQYF
TRBV9 CASSMAGTGGLYGYTF
TRBV6-1 CASSEAIGRTLEQYF
TRBV13 CASSTGPRFF
TRBV5-4 CASSLTGDYLGNTIYF
TRBV5-4 CASSTSQTGLYGYTF
TRBV5-6 CASSLEYSYNEQFF
TRBV7-8 CASRSGVGTDTQYF
TRBV2 CASTGTGGKTPLHF
TRBV21-1 CAGGGGSSSYNEQFF
TRBV18 CASSPLTSDGYTF
TRBV6-5 CASSPGQGLQETQYF
TRBV7-6 CASSLAPTPPEQYF
TRBV6-1 CASGQETQYF
TRBV9 CASSGTNDYEQYF
TRBV7-2 CASSSGGTEAFF
TRBV11-2 CASSLSGGSSYEQYF
TRBV4-1 CASRPHRDGTGELFF
TRBV9 CASSTRLAGSNTDTQYF
TRBV5-6 CASSPGTSGGPYEQYF
TRBV19 CASSASDGLGFDEQFF
TRBV9 CASSLEPTDGNEQFF
TRBV19 CASSIGLAGYNEQFF
TRBV9 CASSVATIPGQTTEAFF
TRBV5-8 CASSPGQGADGYTF
TRBV5-1 CASSLRTGQGTDTQYF
TRBV7-2 CASSLQGDEAFF
TRBV27 CASSLSMTSGYTF
TRBV9 CASSVRGTGRQDTEAFF
TRBV9 CASSSLAGGSTDTQYF